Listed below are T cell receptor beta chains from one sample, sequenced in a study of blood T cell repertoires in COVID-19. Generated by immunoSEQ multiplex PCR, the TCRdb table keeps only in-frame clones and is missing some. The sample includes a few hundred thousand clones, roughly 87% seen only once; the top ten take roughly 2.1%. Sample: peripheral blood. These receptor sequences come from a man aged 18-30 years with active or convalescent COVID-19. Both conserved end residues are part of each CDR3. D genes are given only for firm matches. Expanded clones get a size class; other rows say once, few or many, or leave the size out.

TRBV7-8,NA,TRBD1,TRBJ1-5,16,CASSDRTGYSNQPQHF,TGTGCCAGCAGCGATCGGACAGGGTATAGCAATCAGCCCCAGCATTTT
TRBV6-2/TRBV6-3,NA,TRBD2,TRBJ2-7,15,CASSYQGLAGGEQYF,TGTGCCAGCAGTTACCAGGGACTAGCGGGAGGCGAGCAGTACTTC
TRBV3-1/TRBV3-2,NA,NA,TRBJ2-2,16,CASSQEEVHGPGELFF,TGTGCCAGCAGCCAAGAAGAAGTTCACGGTCCCGGGGAGCTGTTTTTT
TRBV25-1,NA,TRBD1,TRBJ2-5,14,CASSGTGFRETQYF,TGTGCCAGCAGTGGGACAGGGTTTAGGGAGACCCAGTACTTC
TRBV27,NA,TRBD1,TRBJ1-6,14,CASSLDRGLSPLHF,TGTGCCAGCAGTTTAGACAGGGGGCTATCACCCCTCCACTTT
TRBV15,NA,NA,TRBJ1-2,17,CATSRDTTGFSNYGYTF,TGTGCCACCAGCAGAGATACGACAGGCTTTTCTAACTATGGCTACACCTTC
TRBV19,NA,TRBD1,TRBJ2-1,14,CASTDRGLYNEQFF,TGTGCCAGTACCGACAGGGGGCTCTACAATGAGCAGTTCTTC
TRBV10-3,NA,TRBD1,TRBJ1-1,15,CAISENSGGSTEAFF,TGTGCCATCAGTGAGAACTCAGGGGGCAGTACTGAAGCTTTCTTT
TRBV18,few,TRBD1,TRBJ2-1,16,CASSPGGQGSYNEQFF,TGTGCCAGCTCACCCGGCGGACAGGGGTCCTACAATGAGCAGTTCTTC
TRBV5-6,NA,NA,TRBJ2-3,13,CASSEYSTDTQYF,TGTGCCAGCAGCGAGTACAGCACAGATACGCAGTATTTT